This T cell receptor (beta chain) was sequenced in a study of T cells in Graves' hyperthyroidism and ophthalmopathy. V dropped 0 bases and J dropped 5; count of bases not matched to a gene: 5. Germline CDR1 reads SGHRS; CDR2 reads YFSETQ. This CDR3 region has 15 residues. Amplified TCR beta CDR3 regions came from RNA transcripts. The study used the HTBI primer set for a first-round RT-PCR of the TCR CDR3. Each CDR3 protein gets one entry after TCRdb re-called the multiplex PCR reads with MiXCR. Of roughly 300,000 distinct CDR3 sequences in the sample, approximately 22% are singletons; the top ten hold 50%. This clonotype occurred many times.

This rearrangement joins TRBV5-1 to TRBJ2-1, with 7 positions matching TRBD1. The receptor was derived from a woman between 45 and 60 years old with Graves' hyperthyroidism. Sequenced material: blood. CDR3 sequence (DNA): TGCGCCAGCAGCTTGGGGGCAGGGGGTAACAATGAGCAGTTCTTC. It yields the protein CASSLGAGGNNEQFF. Based on the CDR3 plus reference TRBV5-1 and TRBJ2-1, the full variable domain is KAGVTQTPRYLIKTRGQQVTLSCSPISGHRSVSWYQQTPGQGLQFLFEYFSETQRNKGNFPGRFSGRQFSNSRSEMNVSTLELGDSALYLCASSLGAGGNNEQFFGPGTRLTVL.